Given below is one T cell receptor (beta chain) in context. Its matching antigen is unknown. The sample is drawn from a study of cytomegalovirus exposure and HLA in healthy donors. Study-wide context: According to later analysis, the same platform produced the 130 or so validation and several hundred first-cohort repertoires.

The protocol was immunoSEQ multiplex PCR, while the TCRdb copy is restricted to in-frame clones and leaves out a portion. The sample consists of 150,000 to 200,000 clones, around 89% of them appearing once. The CDR3 is 17 amino acids. J gave up 0 bases and V 1 base, and 6 bases lay outside the gene matches. The germline V gene encodes CDR1 SGHVS and CDR2 FQNEAQ. Study-wide results and limits: Despite most TCR sequences being rare, some public TCRs occurred in many donors.

Sequenced material: PBMCs. The chain joins TRBV7-8 to TRBJ1-5, with 7 bases matching TRBD1. This receptor was taken from a man aged 18 to 35 in good health and CMV-seronegative. CDR3: CASSLVLGGRSNQPQHF. CDR3 coding DNA: TGTGCCAGCAGCTTAGTCTTAGGGGGCCGTAGCAATCAGCCCCAGCATTTT.